The entry below gives a single T cell receptor beta chain sequence along with its context. The antigen is unknown. These data are taken from a study of long-term antiretroviral therapy in people with HIV. This was the immunoSEQ v3.0 assay at survey level. Only in-frame clones appear in the TCRdb table, and some are missing; sequencing was by immunoSEQ multiplex PCR. The table includes under 25,000 clones, 76% detected once. Broader study findings: In samples taken after ART, diversity increased but remained below transplant donor control levels.

Per germline, CDR1 MNHEY and CDR2 SMNVEV (reference sequence). This CDR3 is built from 11 residues. V was pared by 3 bases and J by 8 bases, with 7 bases between. This clonotype originated in a young man with HIV. The V call is TRBV27, the J call TRBJ1-1; unclear D gene. Sequenced here: unsorted PBMCs, sampled 0.5 years before starting antiretroviral therapy. The CDR3 spells CASSLGREAFF. The CDR3, as DNA: TGTGCCAGCAGTTTGGGCAGGGAAGCTTTCTTT.